Detailed here is one TCR beta chain. No antigen is known for it. The whole isolated RNA underwent reverse transcription, so sequencing captured expressed TCRB transcripts. Profiling relied on immunoSEQ multiplex PCR, and the TCRdb table lists in-frame clones only, not all of them. The data hold about 340,000 clones, with approximately 9.7% observed a single time. This entry is derived from a study of beta chain features in type 1 diabetes. Overall study context: In age, gender and cell yields, patients were similar to healthy donors. The examined sorted cells totaled 110 million or so across samples. General study points: Patients with type 1 diabetes carried fewer insertions and had more deletions at their VDJ junctions. Moderately but significantly shorter TCRB CDR3s were found in Type 1 diabetes patients in all four CD4+ subsets.

This CDR3 has 14 residues. Losses at the gene ends were 5 bases for V and 2 bases for J; bases not matched to a gene: 2. CDR1 and CDR2 from the germline V gene are SGHAT and FQNNGV. The sequence was obtained from a man in his thirties or forties with type 1 diabetes. The chain has TRBV11-2 and TRBJ1-5; 8 bases map to TRBD1. Sequenced input: central memory CD4+ T cells from blood. The CDR3 bases are TGTGCCAGCAGCCTGACAGGGGGCAATCAGCCCCAGCATTTT. Amino acid sequence: CASSLTGGNQPQHF.